The 10 T cell receptor beta chains in this list originate from one sample, sequenced in a study of cytomegalovirus exposure and HLA in healthy donors. PCR involved 60 Vbeta and 13 Jbeta primers. Data came from immunoSEQ multiplex PCR; TCRdb stores just in-frame clones and leaves some out. The data show tens of thousands of clones, with about 74% seen just once and approximately 5.7% held by the top ten. Sequencing was performed on PBMCs. These receptors were collected from a woman in her fifties or sixties in good health and CMV-seropositive.

The chain employs TRBV19 and TRBJ1-4; 9 bases are a match to TRBD1. Germline CDR1 LNHDA, CDR2 SQIVND (reference sequence). Unmatched junction bases numbered 4, after V lost 4 bases and J lost 7 bases. The CDR3 contains 14 residues. The CDR3 DNA reads TGTGCCAGTAGTACCACAGGGGGCGGTGAAAAACTGTTTTTT. This gives the protein CASSTTGGGEKLFF.

This clone has just a few counts. This chain links TRBV2 with TRBJ2-2; maybe TRBD1 (7 bases). The V and J ends lost 8 bases and 2 bases respectively, with 15 bases between them. CDR3 size: 15 residues. Germline V gives CDR1 SNHLY, CDR2 FYNNEI. CDR3 nucleotides: TGTGCCAGCGGGGGGACAGTAGTTAACACCGGGGAGCTGTTTTTT. Translating it yields CASGGTVVNTGELFF.

The rearrangement uses TRBV5-1 and TRBJ2-7; a possible D gene is TRBD2 (6 bases). This CDR3 spans 12 amino acids. Trimming cost V 4 bases and J 4 bases, with 9 bases left between them. Germline V gene sequence: CDR1 SGHRS, CDR2 YFSETQ. DNA for the CDR3: TGCGCCAGCAGCGCTAGCGTGTACGAGCAGTACTTC. Protein product: CASSASVYEQYF.

This chain uses TRBV28 with TRBJ2-7, with TRBD1 matching 7 bases. Germline assignment: CDR1 MDHEN and CDR2 SYDVKM. The CDR3 loop spans 13 amino acids. The V and J ends lost 5 bases and 5 bases, in that order; junction bases with no gene match: 6. CDR3 amino acids: CASSTTGSHEQYF. The CDR3 DNA follows: TGTGCCAGCAGTACGACAGGGTCCCACGAGCAGTACTTC.

This chain links TRBV5-1 with TRBJ2-2, with 7 positions matching TRBD1. The ends lost 7 bases at V and 10 bases at J; junction bases unmatched: 7. This CDR3 is 12 amino acids long. Germline loops: CDR1 SGHRS, CDR2 YFSETQ. The CDR3 DNA follows: TGCGCCAGCGGGCCCAGGGGGAAGGAGCTGTTTTTT. Its protein product is CASGPRGKELFF.

The chain carries TRBV5-6 and TRBJ2-7; 8 bases line up with TRBD1. The CDR3 totals 16 residues. The J segment lost 3 bases and the V segment lost 1 base, leaving 9 bases of the junction unmatched. Germline V gives CDR1 SGHDT, CDR2 YYEEEE. The CDR3 DNA reads TGTGCCAGCAGCTTGTTGCGGACAGGGAACTTCTACGAGCAGTACTTC. This encodes CASSLLRTGNFYEQYF.

The chain recombines TRBV28 with TRBJ2-7, with 9 bases fitting TRBD1. Germline values: CDR1 MDHEN, CDR2 SYDVKM. The V segment lost 5 bases and the J segment 1 base; nucleotides outside the gene matches: 9. This CDR3 is 16 amino acids long. The CDR3 here is CASSPPRGQGSYEQYF. Here the CDR3 DNA reads TGTGCCAGCAGTCCGCCCCGGGGACAGGGATCCTACGAGCAGTACTTC.

The V call is TRBV6-5, the J call TRBJ2-7; 8 nucleotides agree with TRBD1. The junction had 7 bases not matched to a gene; V was cut back by 6 bases and J by 3 bases. CDR3 length equals 14 residues. Germline V CDR1 and CDR2: MNHEY, SVGAGI. The CDR3 bases are TGTGCCAGCAGAAAAACAGGGGGACTCTACGAGCAGTACTTC. This sequence encodes CASRKTGGLYEQYF.

J is TRBJ2-5 and V is TRBV5-5; the match to TRBD2 covers 8 bases. Unmatched junction bases numbered 6, after V lost 0 bases and J lost 5 bases. CDR3 length equals 15 residues. Germline assignment: CDR1 SGHKS and CDR2 YYEKEE (reference sequence). The CDR3 region has the DNA TGTGCCAGCAGCTTGGCGGGAGGGAGATGGGAGACCCAGTACTTC. Protein product: CASSLAGGRWETQYF.

The table lists this clone with a count of one. The rearrangement links TRBV19 to TRBJ2-2; D perhaps matches TRBD2 (6 bases). Germline CDR1 is LNHDA and CDR2 is SQIVND (reference sequence). This CDR3 spans 13 amino acids. Trimming cost V 10 bases and J 4 bases, with 13 bases left between them. The CDR3 protein is CATSVGSTGELFF. CDR3 bases: TGTGCCACTAGCGTAGGGAGCACCGGGGAGCTGTTTTTT.